This paragraph reports one T cell receptor beta chain. Antigen unknown. The data were taken from a study of cytomegalovirus exposure and HLA in healthy donors. Turning to the study itself: Most donors, just over 80% of a few hundred genotyped, fell in the Caucasian-associated ancestry cluster.

13 Jbeta primers and 60 Vbeta primers were used for the PCR. Using immunoSEQ multiplex PCR, the repertoire was profiled, and TCRdb retains in-frame clones only, with some absent. The sample holds about 89,000 clones; roughly 76% are singletons and the top ten take 1.2% to 1.5%. Regarding the study as a whole: Later work associated fewer than 20,000 TCR beta sequences with HLA alleles at 0.05 false discovery rate.

V lost 3 bases and J lost 0, with 12 bases in between. CDR3 size: 16 residues. Per the germline V gene, CDR1 is MRHNA and CDR2 is SNTAGT. The V call is TRBV6-4, the J call TRBJ1-3; tentatively, D is TRBD1 (5 bases). The sequenced material came from PBMCs. The TCR originated in a male donor in good health and CMV-seronegative. CDR3 nucleotide sequence: TGTGCCAGCAGTGAGGTCAGGGTCTGCTCTGGAAACACCATATATTTT. It codes for CASSEVRVCSGNTIYF.